This T cell receptor (beta chain) was captured by sequencing in a study of neurological immune-mediated disorders. This clonotype was observed many times. With 5 bases clipped from V and 6 bases from J, the junction kept 11 bases outside the gene matches. The CDR3 is 15 amino acids. Germline CDR1 and CDR2: SGHAT and FQNNGV. In TCRdb, the 5' RACE reads were re-called with MiXCR into one record per CDR3 protein. This table has about 40,000 distinct CDR3 sequences, 2.5% appearing once. This sequence originates from a man aged 45-60 years with multiple sclerosis. The rearrangement uses TRBV11-2 and TRBJ2-3; 7 nucleotides match TRBD1. The source material was PBMCs. The CDR3 DNA reads as TGTGCCAGCAGCGACGGTAGAGGGGGCAGCGATACGCAGTATTTT. It yields the protein CASSDGRGGSDTQYF.